What follows are 2 T cell receptor beta chains derived from one specimen sequenced in a study of blood T cell repertoires in COVID-19. Clones were read by immunoSEQ multiplex PCR, and TCRdb kept only the in-frame ones, dropping some. The data hold about 130,000 clones, with around four fifths observed a single time. The sequenced material came from peripheral blood. The receptors come from a man aged 55-75 years with acute or convalescent COVID-19.

By its share, this clone is medium-sized (0.01 to 0.1%). The chain uses TRBV19 and TRBJ2-3; 8 bases agree with TRBD1. The CDR3 is made up of 15 amino acids. In germline, CDR1 is LNHDA, CDR2 SQIVND (reference sequence). V lost 1 base, J lost 0 bases, and 0 bases stayed unmatched. The CDR3, as DNA: TGTGCCAGTAGTATAGGGGACAGGAGCACAGATACGCAGTATTTT. This gives the protein CASSIGDRSTDTQYF. Filled out from reference TRBV19 and TRBJ2-3, the complete variable domain reads DGGITQSPKYLFRKEGQNVTLSCEQNLNHDAMYWYRQDPGQGLRLIYYSQIVNDFQKGDIAEGYSVSREKKESFPLTVTSAQKNPTAFYLCASSIGDRSTDTQYFGPGTRLTVL.

The chain couples TRBV5-1 to TRBJ1-5; D is ambiguous. This CDR3 has 15 amino acids. Trimming removed 4 bases at V and 8 bases at J, with 19 bases between. Germline loops: CDR1 SGHRS, CDR2 YFSETQ. CDR3 amino acids: CASSKTAGSPEPQHF. The CDR3 nucleotides are TGCGCCAGCAGCAAAACCGCGGGGTCCCCAGAGCCCCAGCATTTT.